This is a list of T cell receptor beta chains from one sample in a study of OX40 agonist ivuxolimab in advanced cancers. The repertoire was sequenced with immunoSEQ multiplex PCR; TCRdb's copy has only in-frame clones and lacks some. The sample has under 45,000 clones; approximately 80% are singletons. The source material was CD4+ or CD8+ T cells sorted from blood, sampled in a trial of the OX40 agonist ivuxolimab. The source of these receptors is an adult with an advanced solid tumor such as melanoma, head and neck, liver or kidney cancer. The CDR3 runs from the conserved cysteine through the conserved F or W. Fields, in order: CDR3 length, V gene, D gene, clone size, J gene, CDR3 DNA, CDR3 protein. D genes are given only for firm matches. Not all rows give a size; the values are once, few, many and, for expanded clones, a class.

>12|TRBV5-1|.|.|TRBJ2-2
TGCGCCAGCAGGAGAAACACCGGGGAGCTGTTTTTT
CASRRNTGELFF
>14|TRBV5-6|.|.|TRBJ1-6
TGTGCCAGCAGCTTTGACGGGGTGGGTTCACCCCTCCACTTT
CASSFDGVGSPLHF
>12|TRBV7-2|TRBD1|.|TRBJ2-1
TGTGCCAGCAGCCGACAGGGTAATGAGCAGTTCTTC
CASSRQGNEQFF
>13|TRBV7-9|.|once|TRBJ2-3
TGTGCCAGCAGCTTGGATAGCACAGATACGCAGTATTTT
CASSLDSTDTQYF
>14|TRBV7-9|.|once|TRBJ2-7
TGTGCCAGCAGCCGAGTCATAACGGGGGACGAGCAGTACTTC
CASSRVITGDEQYF
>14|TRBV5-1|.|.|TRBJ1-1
TGCGCCAGCAGCTTGGTAACAGGGAATAAATTAGCTTTCTTT
CASSLVTGNKLAFF
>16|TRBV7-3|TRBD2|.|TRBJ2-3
TGTGCCAGCAGCTTAACCAGCGGGGGGCGCACAGATACGCAGTATTTT
CASSLTSGGRTDTQYF
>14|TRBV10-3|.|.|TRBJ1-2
TGTGCCATCAGTGAGTCTCGGGGGGACTATGGCTACACCTTC
CAISESRGDYGYTF
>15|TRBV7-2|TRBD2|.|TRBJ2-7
TGTGCCAGCAGCTTACTTGCGGGAGTGATCTACGAGCAGTACTTC
CASSLLAGVIYEQYF
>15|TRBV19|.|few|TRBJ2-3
TGTGCCAGTAGTATGAACAGGGGAGGAACAGATACGCAGTATTTT
CASSMNRGGTDTQYF